The sequence of this T cell receptor (beta chain) was determined in a study of T cells after yellow fever vaccination. TCR cDNA was made by 5'RACE template switching, adding a universal primer site and UMIs. TCRdb fed the 5' RACE reads into MiXCR, producing one record per CDR3 protein. The sample has some 300,000 distinct CDR3 sequences, approximately 10% seen once. Findings of the study overall: CD4 and CD8 compartments shared a small share of clonotypes, likely from convergent recombination.

A few counts support this clonotype. Its antigen is undetermined. Specimen: CD4+ T cells sorted from PBMCs, collected 5 days after the yellow fever booster vaccination. The TCR comes from a man in his late teens or twenties who received the YFV17D yellow fever vaccine.

The CDR3 sequence is CASSLDNRGETQYF. As DNA, the CDR3 is TGTGCCAGCAGCTTGGATAACCGGGGGGAGACCCAGTACTTC. The chain combines TRBV5-4 with TRBJ2-5, with a weak D call TRBD2 (6 bases). The V gene lost 0 bases and the J gene lost 5 bases, with 11 bases spanning the gap. The CDR3 sequence is 14 residues long. Germline V lookup: CDR1 SGHNT, CDR2 YYREEE (reference sequence).